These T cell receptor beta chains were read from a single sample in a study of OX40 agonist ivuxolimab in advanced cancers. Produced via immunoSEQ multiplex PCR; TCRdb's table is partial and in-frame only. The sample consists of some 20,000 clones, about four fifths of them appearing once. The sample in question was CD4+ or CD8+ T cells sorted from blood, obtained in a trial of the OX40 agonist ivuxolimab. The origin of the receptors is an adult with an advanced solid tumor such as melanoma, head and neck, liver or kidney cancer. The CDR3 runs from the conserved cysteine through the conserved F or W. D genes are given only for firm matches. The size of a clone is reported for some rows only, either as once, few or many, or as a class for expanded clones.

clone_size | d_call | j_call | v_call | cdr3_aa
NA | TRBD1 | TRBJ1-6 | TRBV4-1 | CASSQDAGQNYNSPLHF
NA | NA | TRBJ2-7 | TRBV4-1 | CASSQGPGEQYF
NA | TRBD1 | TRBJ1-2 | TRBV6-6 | CASRDRGLYGYTF
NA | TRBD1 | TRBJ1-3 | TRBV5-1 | CASSLDRGSGNTIYF
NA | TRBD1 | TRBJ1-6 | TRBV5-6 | CASSRTGQGSPLHF
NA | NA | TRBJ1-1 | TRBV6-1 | CASSEGEIGEMNTEAFF
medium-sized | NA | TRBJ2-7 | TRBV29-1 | CSVEEALDEQYF
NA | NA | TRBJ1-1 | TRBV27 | CASNRGAAGIGAFF
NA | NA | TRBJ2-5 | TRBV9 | CASSVEGGEETQYF
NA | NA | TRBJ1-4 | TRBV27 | CASRLSRFLGNEKLFF
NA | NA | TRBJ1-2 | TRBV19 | CASSMETGTFNGYTF
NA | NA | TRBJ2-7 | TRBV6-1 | CATLGGGTSEQYF
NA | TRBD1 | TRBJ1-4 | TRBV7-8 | CASSSTRQGANEKLFF
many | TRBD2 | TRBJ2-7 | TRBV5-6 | CASSLQLAVYEQYF
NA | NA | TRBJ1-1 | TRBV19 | CASSMGHGTEAFF
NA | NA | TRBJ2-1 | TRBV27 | CASNVRAGNEQFF
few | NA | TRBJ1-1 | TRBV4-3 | CASSLRWGTNTEAFF
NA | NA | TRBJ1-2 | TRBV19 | CASSGSQGYGYTF
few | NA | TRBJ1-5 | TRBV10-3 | CAISESTSGNQPQHF
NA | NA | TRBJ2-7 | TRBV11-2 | CASSWVDPYEQYF
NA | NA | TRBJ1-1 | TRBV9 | CASSGGISRGTFF